This T cell receptor beta chain came from a study of PD-L1 blockade in urothelial cancer. Across the study: It was in about 2014 that patients started atezolizumab at 1,200 mg intravenously every 3 weeks. Bladder-origin urothelial cancer in males covered about 90% of the roughly 30 patients.

TCRdb keeps only in-frame clones here, not all; method: immunoSEQ multiplex PCR. The sample lists approximately 41,000 clones, around four fifths occurring once. Documented time point: pretreatment peripheral blood. The study collected 1 to 8 samples per patient, pretreatment and on-treatment. The CDR3 runs to 15 residues. Germline lookup yields CDR1 MNHEY and CDR2 SMNVEV (reference sequence). V shed 4 bases and J shed 7 bases, with 17 bases lying between them. The chain couples TRBV27 to TRBJ2-1; D perhaps matches TRBD1 (6 bases). The specimen was PBMCs, collected around atezolizumab (anti-PD-L1) treatment. The origin of this receptor is an elderly man with urothelial cancer. CDR3 region: CASSSSIQGLNEQFF. The CDR3 region has the DNA TGTGCCAGCAGTTCCTCAATACAGGGTCTAAATGAGCAGTTCTTC.